This T cell receptor beta chain is drawn from a study of glioma-infiltrating T cells after dendritic cell vaccination. Data came from immunoSEQ multiplex PCR; TCRdb stores just in-frame clones and leaves some out. The sample has 80,000 to 100,000 clones; 75% to 85% are singletons. This CDR3 comprises 14 residues. V was cut by 5 bases and J by 0 bases, with 10 bases left in between. Germline assignment: CDR1 SNHLY and CDR2 FYNNEI. The receptor's source is a human donor with glioblastoma. The sequences come from blood, collected before dendritic cell vaccination. The rearrangement joins TRBV2 to TRBJ1-1, with D possibly TRBD1 on 5 matching bases. The CDR3, as DNA: TGTGCCAGCAGTTGGGGCTCCATGAACACTGAAGCTTTCTTT. Residues: CASSWGSMNTEAFF.